The 20 T cell receptor beta chains below come from one sample, sequenced in a study of blood T cell repertoires in COVID-19. The method was immunoSEQ multiplex PCR; TCRdb's version includes in-frame clones alone and lacks a portion of them. The table shows a few hundred thousand clones, with around 81% occurring only once. Sequencing was done on a sample of peripheral blood. Source of these receptors: a woman in her sixties or seventies with acute or convalescent COVID-19.

The chain employs TRBV10-3 and TRBJ1-6; 10 nucleotides line up with TRBD1. The CDR3 loop spans 14 amino acids. In germline, CDR1 is ENHRY, CDR2 SYGVKD. With 6 bases clipped from V and 9 bases from J, the junction kept 5 bases outside the gene matches. The CDR3 is CAISRDRGRSPLHF. In nucleotides, the CDR3 is TGTGCCATCAGCCGGGACAGGGGACGTTCACCCCTCCACTTT.

The V gene is TRBV6-5, the J gene TRBJ2-5; 8 positions agree with TRBD2. The CDR3 length is 13 residues. Germline CDR1 MNHEY, CDR2 SVGAGI. Trimming took 6 bases from V and 3 from J; bases not matched to a gene: 3. CDR3 DNA sequence: TGTGCCAGCAGGCGGGGGGCGGAAGAGACCCAGTACTTC. Translating gives CASRRGAEETQYF.

The chain links TRBV6-1 to TRBJ1-1; no clear D. The CDR3 totals 14 residues. Trimming shortened V by 1 base and J by 1 base, and 7 bases separated the two germline ends. Germline assignment: CDR1 MNHNS and CDR2 SASEGT. The CDR3 DNA is TGTGCCAGCAGTGAAGGCACTCGGAACACTGAAGCTTTCTTT. As protein: CASSEGTRNTEAFF.

The chain joins TRBV5-1 to TRBJ2-7, with 12 bases aligning to TRBD2. Germline loops: CDR1 SGHRS, CDR2 YFSETQ. Trimming at V came to 8 bases and at J to 0 bases, leaving 6 bases not matched to a gene. This CDR3 is 15 amino acids long. The CDR3 DNA sequence: TGCGCCAGTAGACTAGCGGGGGCAAACTCCTACGAGCAGTACTTC. It codes for CASRLAGANSYEQYF.

This chain joins TRBV9 and TRBJ1-3, with D unresolved. CDR1 is SGDLS, CDR2 YYNGEE, per germline. Trimming cost V 0 bases and J 4 bases, with 14 bases left between them. This CDR3 has 16 amino acids. CDR3 DNA sequence: TGTGCCAGCAGCGTAGACCTCCCGGGTGCGGGAAACACCATATATTTT. Its translation is CASSVDLPGAGNTIYF.

The chain is built from TRBV4-2 and TRBJ2-2; 7 bases line up with TRBD1. Germline values: CDR1 LGHNA, CDR2 YNFKEQ. The CDR3 sequence is 18 residues long. The trim removed 2 bases at V and 3 bases at J, leaving 12 bases unmatched. CDR3 nucleotides: TGTGCCAGCAGCCAATACCCTATTAGGGGGCGCGACACCGGGGAGCTGTTTTTT. It specifies CASSQYPIRGRDTGELFF.

V is TRBV4-2 and J is TRBJ1-1; 7 bases are shared with TRBD1. Germline values: CDR1 LGHNA, CDR2 YNFKEQ. Trimming at V came to 4 bases and at J to 8 bases, leaving 10 bases not matched to a gene. This CDR3 comprises 14 residues. The CDR3 DNA is TGTGCCAGCAGCCGCCCAGGGGGAGACTCAGAAGCTTTCTTT. This gives the protein CASSRPGGDSEAFF.

Written as DNA, the CDR3 is TGCGCCAGCAGCTTGGCTAGTCTGAACACTGAAGCTTTCTTT. It codes for CASSLASLNTEAFF. The chain couples TRBV5-1 to TRBJ1-1; no definite D call. The CDR3 has 14 amino acids. V dropped 0 bases and J dropped 0 bases, with 6 bases sitting between them. CDR1 is SGHRS and CDR2 is YFSETQ in the germline V gene.

The chain uses TRBV6-5 and TRBJ1-6, with a possible D match to TRBD1 (6 bases). The CDR3 length is 16 residues. Germline V gene data show CDR1 as MNHEY and CDR2 as SVGAGI. V lost 2 bases, J lost 7 bases, and 15 bases lay in between. The CDR3 DNA reads TGTGCCAGCAGTTACCAGACGGACAGAACAAATTCACCCCTCCACTTT. Translation: CASSYQTDRTNSPLHF.

As concerns this clone: The limits of the CDR3 on the DNA are not certain, so only TCRdb's listed CDR3 is given. The V gene is TRBV12-3 or TRBV12-4, the J gene TRBJ1-2. The CDR3 is 12 amino acids in total, end residues counted. The CDR3: CASSTSLYGYTF.

J is TRBJ2-3 and V is TRBV14; 11 bases match TRBD2. This CDR3 is 15 amino acids long. Germline CDR1 and CDR2: SGHDN and FVKESK. J lost 7 bases, V lost 2 bases, and 5 bases had no gene match. CDR3 coding DNA: TGTGCCAGCAGCCAAATAGCGGGGGGGCCGCATACGCAGTATTTT. It yields the protein CASSQIAGGPHTQYF.

The chain combines TRBV28 with TRBJ1-3; maybe TRBD1 (6 bases). The CDR3 covers 19 residues. CDR1 is MDHEN and CDR2 is SYDVKM in the germline V gene. V was trimmed by 6 bases and J by 4 bases, leaving 28 bases between them. The CDR3 coding sequence is TGTGCCAGCAGCGGAATTGGAACCTTTACAGGGAATTCCGGAAACACCATATATTTT. It is translated as CASSGIGTFTGNSGNTIYF.

The rearrangement uses TRBV18 and TRBJ1-2; a weak D match, TRBD1 (5 bases). The germline V gene encodes CDR1 KGHSH and CDR2 LQKENI. Deletions cut 5 bases from V and 7 bases from J, with 17 bases between. This CDR3 region has 14 residues. The CDR3 DNA is TGTGCCAGCTCAGTACGACAGATAGGAGTTGGCTACACCTTC. Encoded protein: CASSVRQIGVGYTF.

This clone was detected only a few times. This sequence joins TRBV6-5 and TRBJ1-4; D remains ambiguous. Germline V gives CDR1 MNHEY, CDR2 SVGAGI. CDR3 length equals 13 residues. Trimming pared 6 bases from V and 8 bases from J, leaving 13 bases between. The CDR3 nucleotides read TGTGCCAGCAGCCTCTGGGCGGGGGAAAAACTGTTTTTT. Its translation is CASSLWAGEKLFF.

This chain uses TRBV4-2 with TRBJ1-1; D is perhaps TRBD1 (6 bases). Germline values: CDR1 LGHNA, CDR2 YNFKEQ. This CDR3 has 15 residues. Trimming stripped 0 bases from V and 0 bases from J, with 8 bases between. The CDR3 coding sequence is TGTGCCAGCAGCCAAGATAACAGGGTGAACACTGAAGCTTTCTTT. This translates into CASSQDNRVNTEAFF.

The genes are TRBV12-3 or TRBV12-4 and TRBJ1-2; D remains ambiguous. The CDR3 is 12 residues long. With 6 bases removed from V and 5 bases from J, the gap between germline ends came to 10 bases. The CDR3 coding sequence is TGTGCCAGCAGCCCAGGCCTATATGGCTACACCTTC. This sequence encodes CASSPGLYGYTF.

The chain combines TRBV7-8 with TRBJ2-5; D unclear. Trimming cost V 5 bases and J 1 base, with 11 bases left between them. This CDR3 has 14 amino acids. Per germline, CDR1 SGHVS and CDR2 FQNEAQ. The CDR3 region has the DNA TGTGCCAGCAGCCCCATTGGCTTCCAAGAGACCCAGTACTTC. Translating it yields CASSPIGFQETQYF.

The gene calls are TRBV11-2 and TRBJ2-1; 9 bases agree with TRBD1. This CDR3 is 15 amino acids long. Germline CDR1 SGHAT, CDR2 FQNNGV. Trimming took 6 bases from V and 1 from J; bases not matched to a gene: 4. CDR3 region: CASSTGTGSYNEQFF. The CDR3 nucleotides read TGTGCCAGCAGTACCGGGACAGGGTCCTACAATGAGCAGTTCTTC. The entire variable domain, with the rest obtained from reference TRBV11-2 and TRBJ2-1, is as follows: EAGVAQSPRYKIIEKRQSVAFWCNPISGHATLYWYQQILGQGPKLLIQFQNNGVVDDSQLPKDRFSAERLKGVDSTLKIQPAKLEDSAVYLCASSTGTGSYNEQFFGPGTRLTVL.

V and J are TRBV11-2 and TRBJ1-3; possibly TRBD1 for D (5 bases). The V end was cut by 9 bases, the J end by 3 bases, with 15 bases between. The CDR3 totals 14 residues. Germline V lookup: CDR1 SGHAT, CDR2 FQNNGV. The CDR3 coding sequence is TGTGCCAGTTCAGACAGCAACGTTGGAAACACCATATATTTT. Protein sequence: CASSDSNVGNTIYF.

The gene calls are TRBV4-1 and TRBJ2-5, with 11 positions matching TRBD2. Trimming cost V 0 bases and J 4 bases; bases outside gene matches: 4. From germline, CDR1 is MGHRA and CDR2 YSYEKL. This CDR3 has 16 residues. As DNA, the CDR3 is TGCGCCAGCAGCCAAGATAGACTAGCGGGGTTAGAGACCCAGTACTTC. Its translation: CASSQDRLAGLETQYF.